This entry lists 7 T cell receptor beta chains sequenced from one sample in a study of control samples from healthy donors and cancer patients. Sequencing was performed with immunoSEQ multiplex PCR; in TCRdb, only in-frame clones are kept and a portion is missing. Its listing shows about 200,000 clones. The sample comprised blood. The source is a woman aged 30 to 39 in good health.

The chain links TRBV6-2 or TRBV6-3 to TRBJ2-3; TRBD1 might be the D (5 bases). The CDR3 covers 16 residues. From germline, CDR1 is MNHEY and CDR2 SVGEGT. V lost 3 bases and J lost 0, with 13 bases in between. The CDR3 DNA reads as TGTGCCAGCAGTTATATTACGACAGCTAGCACAGATACGCAGTATTTT. It yields the protein CASSYITTASTDTQYF.

The J gene is TRBJ1-1, the V gene TRBV7-2; D gene uncertain. Per the germline V gene, CDR1 is SGHTA and CDR2 is FQGNSA. V dropped 1 base and J dropped 1 base, with 10 bases sitting between them. The CDR3 length is 15 residues. The CDR3 nucleotides are TGTGCCAGCAGCTTAGTAAGTTGGGGGAACACTGAAGCTTTCTTT. Amino acid sequence: CASSLVSWGNTEAFF.

V is TRBV6-4 and J is TRBJ2-1; 14 bases line up with TRBD2. Germline assignment: CDR1 MRHNA and CDR2 SNTAGT. This CDR3 region has 18 residues. V lost 6 bases, J lost 5 bases, and 12 bases stayed unmatched. In nucleotides, the CDR3 is TGTGCCAGCAGCGCAAAAAACGGACTAGCGGGGGGAAACAATGAGCAGTTCTTC. Translation: CASSAKNGLAGGNNEQFF.

The chain recombines TRBV6-5 with TRBJ1-6; 11 nucleotides match TRBD1. The CDR3 contains 14 residues. Per the germline V gene, CDR1 is MNHEY and CDR2 is SVGAGI. Germline trimming cut 6 bases from V and 12 bases from J; bases unmatched to any gene: 7. CDR3 in amino acids: CASRRGQGAQPLHF. DNA of the CDR3: TGTGCCAGCAGACGAGGACAGGGGGCCCAACCCCTCCACTTT.

J is TRBJ1-1 and V is TRBV28; a possible D gene is TRBD1 (5 bases). This CDR3 is 15 amino acids long. Trimming took off 7 bases at V and 5 bases at J, with 20 bases between the two ends. Germline loops: CDR1 MDHEN, CDR2 SYDVKM. Written as DNA, the CDR3 is TGTGCCAGCACTCTCCGTGGGGGGGGAGTTACTGAAGCTTTCTTT. Translation: CASTLRGGGVTEAFF.

This rearrangement joins TRBV2 to TRBJ1-2; 9 bases line up with TRBD1. CDR3 size: 19 residues. Germline-derived CDR1 and CDR2 are SNHLY and FYNNEI. Trimming took 3 bases from V and 1 from J; bases not matched to a gene: 15. In nucleotides, the CDR3 is TGTGCCAGCAGTGATTCCAAGGACAGGGGTTCCCCTTTTAACTATGGCTACACCTTC. It yields the protein CASSDSKDRGSPFNYGYTF.

The chain uses TRBV5-1 and TRBJ2-2; 13 nucleotides agree with TRBD2. Germline CDR1 SGHRS, CDR2 YFSETQ. This CDR3 comprises 17 residues. V shed 4 bases, J shed 0 bases, and the junction held 3 bases outside the gene matches. CDR3 sequence: CASSLTSGGPNTGELFF. The CDR3 DNA reads TGCGCCAGCAGCCTGACTAGCGGGGGGCCGAACACCGGGGAGCTGTTTTTT.